The 10 T cell receptor beta chains below come from one sample, sequenced in a study of shared T cell receptors in the human thymus. Profiling relied on immunoSEQ multiplex PCR, and the TCRdb table lists in-frame clones only, not all of them. The data contain roughly 410,000 clones, 85% to 95% of them singletons. The sample taken for sequencing was thymocytes. The receptors were gathered from a human donor.

This chain uses TRBV5-4 with TRBJ2-7; D may be TRBD1 or TRBD2 (6 bases each). The V and J ends lost 1 base and 5 bases respectively, with 19 bases between them. CDR3 size: 16 residues. Germline assignment: CDR1 SGHNT and CDR2 YYREEE (reference sequence). CDR3 protein: CASSLRPPSGADEQYF. CDR3 coding DNA: TGTGCCAGCAGCTTGCGCCCTCCCTCGGGGGCAGACGAGCAGTACTTC.

This clone occurred a few times. This chain links TRBV19 with TRBJ2-7, with TRBD2 identical over 7 bases. Germline-derived CDR1 and CDR2 are LNHDA and SQIVND (reference sequence). This CDR3 comprises 15 residues. Trimming cost V 3 bases and J 0 bases; bases outside gene matches: 5. As DNA, the CDR3 is TGTGCCAGTAGTATCCACGGCGGGAGCTCCTACGAGCAGTACTTC. Encoded protein: CASSIHGGSSYEQYF. Complete variable domain (other parts from reference TRBV19 and TRBJ2-7): DGGITQSPKYLFRKEGQNVTLSCEQNLNHDAMYWYRQDPGQGLRLIYYSQIVNDFQKGDIAEGYSVSREKKESFPLTVTSAQKNPTAFYLCASSIHGGSSYEQYFGPGTRLTVT.

The chain links TRBV27 to TRBJ2-7; 12 nucleotides align to TRBD2. This CDR3 region has 21 residues. CDR1 MNHEY and CDR2 SMNVEV come from the germline V gene (reference sequence). Trimming took 2 bases from V and 2 from J; bases not matched to a gene: 19. In nucleotides, the CDR3 is TGTGCCAGCAGTTTACTCTTCGTCGGGCCGACTAGCGGGAGCCATCCCTACGAGCAGTACTTC. Its protein is CASSLLFVGPTSGSHPYEQYF.

The chain combines TRBV2 with TRBJ2-7; 14 bases agree with TRBD2. Germline V lookup: CDR1 SNHLY, CDR2 FYNNEI. This CDR3 region has 17 residues. Trimming at V came to 5 bases and at J to 5 bases, leaving 11 bases not matched to a gene. The CDR3 is CASSFKGLAGDADEQYF. The DNA of the CDR3 is TGTGCCAGCAGTTTTAAGGGACTAGCGGGAGACGCGGACGAGCAGTACTTC.

The V and J genes are TRBV6-1 and TRBJ2-5; D is tentatively TRBD1 or TRBD2 (5 bases each). CDR1 and CDR2 from the germline V gene are MNHNS and SASEGT. CDR3 length: 14 amino acids. V was pared by 7 bases and J by 5 bases, with 17 bases between. CDR3 coding DNA: TGTGCCAGCATCTCCGAGGGGCGCAGGGAGACCCAGTACTTC. It specifies CASISEGRRETQYF.

J is TRBJ2-2 and V is TRBV28, with 14 bases that match TRBD2. Germline values: CDR1 MDHEN, CDR2 SYDVKM. Germline trimming cut 5 bases from V and 4 bases from J; bases unmatched to any gene: 9. The length of the CDR3 is 18 residues. The CDR3, as DNA: TGTGCCAGCAGTCGCAGACTAGCGGGAGGGCCGAGCACCGGGGAGCTGTTTTTT. Translation: CASSRRLAGGPSTGELFF. The full variable domain, rest sourced from reference TRBV28 and TRBJ2-2, is DVKVTQSSRYLVKRTGEKVFLECVQDMDHENMFWYRQDPGLGLRLIYFSYDVKMKEKGDIPEGYSVSREKKERFSLILESASTNQTSMYLCASSRRLAGGPSTGELFFGEGSRLTVL.

The genes are TRBV7-6 and TRBJ2-7, with a weak D call TRBD2 (6 bases). Germline CDR1 SGHVS, CDR2 FNYEAQ. There are 15 residues in the CDR3. Trimming took 5 bases from V and 4 from J, leaving 18 bases between them. The CDR3 nucleotides are TGTGCCAGCAGCCCCTACCCCGGCGGGGAATACGAGCAGTACTTC. The encoded protein is CASSPYPGGEYEQYF.

This clone has a handful of counts. V and J are TRBV25-1 and TRBJ2-2, with D possibly being TRBD1 or TRBD2 (5 bases each). The germline V and J ends were trimmed by 1 base and 2 bases, with 11 bases remaining between them. From germline, CDR1 is MGHDK and CDR2 SYGVNS. The CDR3 contains 16 residues. The CDR3: CASSEFWDLNTGELFF. The CDR3 bases are TGTGCCAGCAGTGAATTCTGGGACCTCAACACCGGGGAGCTGTTTTTT. Looking up the rest from reference TRBV25-1 and TRBJ2-2 gives the full variable domain: EADIYQTPRYLVIGTGKKITLECSQTMGHDKMYWYQQDPGMELHLIHYSYGVNSTEKGDLSSESTVSRIRTEHFPLTLESARPSHTSQYLCASSEFWDLNTGELFFGEGSRLTVL.

The rearrangement links TRBV6-1 to TRBJ2-1; no reliable D call. Per the germline V gene, CDR1 is MNHNS and CDR2 is SASEGT. Deletions cut 5 bases from V and 0 bases from J, with 8 bases between. The CDR3 is 14 residues long. Here the CDR3 DNA reads TGTGCCAGCAGTAGGCAGGTCTCCTACAATGAGCAGTTCTTC. Translated, it gives CASSRQVSYNEQFF.

This clone was seen a single time. The chain joins TRBV28 to TRBJ2-6; D is ambiguous. The CDR3 has 14 residues. Germline V gene lookup returns CDR1 MDHEN and CDR2 SYDVKM. V was shortened by 6 bases and J by 0 bases, with 6 bases between the two germline ends. Here the CDR3 reads CASSVSSGANVLTF. The CDR3 bases are TGTGCCAGCAGCGTCAGCTCTGGGGCCAACGTCCTGACTTTC.